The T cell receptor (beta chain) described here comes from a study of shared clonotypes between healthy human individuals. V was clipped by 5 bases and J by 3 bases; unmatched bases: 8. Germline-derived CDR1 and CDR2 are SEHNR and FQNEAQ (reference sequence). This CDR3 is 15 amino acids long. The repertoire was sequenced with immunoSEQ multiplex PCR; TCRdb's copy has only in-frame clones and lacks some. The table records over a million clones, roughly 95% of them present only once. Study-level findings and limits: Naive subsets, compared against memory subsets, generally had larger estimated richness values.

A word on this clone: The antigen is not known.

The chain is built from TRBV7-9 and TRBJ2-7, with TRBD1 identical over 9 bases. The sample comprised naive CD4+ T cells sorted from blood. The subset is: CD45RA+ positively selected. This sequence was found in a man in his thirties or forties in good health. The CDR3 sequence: CASSSHRDRDYEQYF. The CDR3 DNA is TGTGCCAGCAGCAGCCACCGGGACAGGGACTACGAGCAGTACTTC.